This T cell receptor (beta chain) was documented in a study of regulatory T cells in long-lasting Graves disease. Whole-study findings and limits: Relative to new patients (roughly 980), persistent patients exhibited greater sharing of public clonotypes (around 3,000). For persistent Graves' patients, TCR diversity was lower than for newly diagnosed ones. TRBV28 was favored in persistent disease, as were TRBJ1-2 and TRBJ2-5.

With respect to this clonotype: Its antigen is currently unknown. Possible read error: a much larger clone is one base away. The CDR3 end shows no conserved phenylalanine or tryptophan, and so a read error is likely.

Time point defined: newly diagnosed GD, antithyroid drugs for less than 3 months. Isolated PBMC RNA provided the starting material for the TCR library. Arm-PCR of CDR3 regions and iRepertoire HTBI primers were the basis on which TCR beta libraries were built. TCRdb reanalysed the multiplex PCR reads using MiXCR and keeps one entry per CDR3 protein. The sample includes around 400,000 distinct CDR3 sequences, 15% to 18% of them seen just once. With 3 bases clipped from V and 5 bases from J, the junction kept 5 bases outside the gene matches. The CDR3 is 15 amino acids. Here the sequenced sample was peripheral blood mononuclear cells (PBMCs), taken at new diagnosis, from a patient treated with antithyroid drugs. The TCR originated in a female donor with Graves disease. The rearrangement joins TRBV12-3 or TRBV12-4 to TRBJ2-1, with 9 bases fitting TRBD1. This CDR3 reads CASSFQGTGNNEQFS. The CDR3 DNA is TGTGCCAGCAGTTTTCAGGGGACAGGGAACAATGAGCAGTTCTCC.